The 4 T cell receptor beta chains below all came from one sample that was sequenced in a study of blood T cell repertoires in COVID-19. TCRdb keeps only in-frame clones here, not all; method: immunoSEQ multiplex PCR. The sample has 200,000 to 250,000 clones; 85% are singletons. Sequenced: peripheral blood. The receptors originated from a man over 45 with COVID-19, enrolled during active disease.

V and J are TRBV14 and TRBJ2-3; D is unresolved. The CDR3 is 14 amino acids. V dropped 1 base and J dropped 2 bases, with 7 bases sitting between them. Germline V CDR1 and CDR2: SGHDN, FVKESK. This CDR3 reads CASSQGLPTDTQYF. Here the CDR3 DNA reads TGTGCCAGCAGCCAAGGACTTCCCACAGATACGCAGTATTTT.

This clone has just one count. This rearrangement joins TRBV28 to TRBJ1-5, with D possibly matching TRBD1 (5 bases). Trimming shortened V by 3 bases and J by 0 bases, and 12 bases separated the two germline ends. The CDR3 runs 16 residues. Germline V gene data show CDR1 as MDHEN and CDR2 as SYDVKM. The CDR3 loop is CASSFIWTTSNQPQHF. The DNA of the CDR3 is TGTGCCAGCAGTTTTATCTGGACAACTAGCAATCAGCCCCAGCATTTT.

The rearrangement uses TRBV19 and TRBJ2-7, with 10 positions matching TRBD1. The CDR3 spans 15 residues. With V trimmed by 6 bases and J by 4 bases, 9 bases remained unmatched. The germline V gene encodes CDR1 LNHDA and CDR2 SQIVND (reference sequence). CDR3 region: CASRYTAGQGYEQYF. CDR3 DNA sequence: TGTGCCAGTAGGTACACCGCGGGACAGGGGTACGAGCAGTACTTC.

This chain connects TRBV7-9 to TRBJ2-5; 10 bases agree with TRBD1. Germline trimming cut 4 bases from V and 1 base from J; bases unmatched to any gene: 6. The CDR3 covers 16 residues. CDR1 and CDR2 (germline): SEHNR, FQNEAQ (reference sequence). The CDR3 sequence is CASSSIGTGVQETQYF. Here the CDR3 DNA reads TGTGCCAGCAGCTCTATCGGGACAGGGGTCCAAGAGACCCAGTACTTC.